The sequence of this T cell receptor beta chain was determined in a study of CD8 T cells in Susac syndrome. General study points: As the study acknowledged, the number of individuals in its TCR sequencing and HLA analysis was relatively small.

In the case of this clonotype: Its antigen remains unknown.

Random hexamers were used to reverse transcribe about 0.5 to 1 ug of RNA. It was immunoSEQ multiplex PCR that amplified TCR beta CDR3 across 54 Vbeta and 13 Jbeta. Via MiXCR, TCRdb re-called the immunoSEQ multiplex PCR reads, giving one row per CDR3 protein. This sample carries about 200,000 distinct CDR3 sequences, 90% to 95% of them seen once, and the ten largest clones take 0.1% to 0.15%. CDR3 length: 13 residues. Germline V lookup: CDR1 SQVTM, CDR2 ANQGSEA. Trimming removed 0 bases from V and 3 bases from J, with 9 bases in between. The patients serving as multiple sclerosis controls were treatment-naive. They had stable or active relapsing-remitting disease and fulfilled revised McDonald criteria. Negative isolation yielded CD4+ and CD8+ T cells, and FACS enriched TEMRA cells.

This clonotype was obtained from a human donor with multiple sclerosis. The sequenced sample was CD8+ T cells from PBMCs. The V and J genes are TRBV29-1 and TRBJ2-7; the D is unclear. The CDR3 loop is CSVEDGRGYEQYF. CDR3 coding DNA: TGCAGCGTTGAAGACGGTAGAGGCTACGAGCAGTACTTC.